The 21 T cell receptor beta chains below all came from one sample that was sequenced in a study of a mutant IDH1 vaccine in newly diagnosed glioma. These receptors are not linked to any known antigen. Sequencing used immunoSEQ multiplex PCR; TCRdb keeps in-frame clones, though not all of them. The table includes about 32,000 clones, approximately 80% detected once. Time point reported: week 35, safety follow-up. The content of each vaccine dose was 300 ug of mutant IDH1 20-mer peptide, and topical imiquimod accompanied it. The material was PBMCs, obtained from a glioma patient whose treatment included an IDH1 peptide vaccine. These receptors originate from a man aged 25-40 years with glioma.

The chain employs TRBV5-4 and TRBJ1-1; D is ambiguous. Trimming shortened V by 0 bases and J by 1 base, and 7 bases separated the two germline ends. CDR3 size: 14 residues. Looked up from germline, CDR1 is SGHNT and CDR2 is YYREEE (reference sequence). CDR3 in amino acids: CASSLGHPNTEAFF. The CDR3 DNA reads TGTGCCAGCAGCTTGGGGCACCCGAACACTGAAGCTTTCTTT.

Written as DNA, the CDR3 is TGTGCCAGTAGCAGGGCTTCGAACACTGAAGCTTTCTTT. It is translated as CASSRASNTEAFF. The V gene is TRBV19, the J gene TRBJ1-1; D may be TRBD1 (5 bases). V was trimmed by 6 bases and J by 1 base, leaving 9 bases between them. This CDR3 comprises 13 residues. Per germline, CDR1 LNHDA and CDR2 SQIVND (reference sequence).

The chain combines TRBV5-4 with TRBJ1-5; D may be TRBD1 (5 bases). V was pared by 5 bases and J by 2 bases, with 11 bases between. This CDR3 region has 14 residues. CDR1 SGHNT and CDR2 YYREEE come from the germline V gene (reference sequence). CDR3 residues: CASSAGGGNQPQHF. The CDR3, as DNA: TGTGCCAGCAGTGCGGGGGGAGGCAATCAGCCCCAGCATTTT.

The chain recombines TRBV7-9 with TRBJ2-5; tentative D call: TRBD2 (6 bases). The CDR3 sequence is 14 residues long. CDR1 SEHNR and CDR2 FQNEAQ come from the germline V gene (reference sequence). V dropped 6 bases and J dropped 0 bases, with 11 bases sitting between them. For the CDR3, the DNA is TGTGCCAGCAGTTCCGCGGGGTACCAAGAGACCCAGTACTTC. Its protein product is CASSSAGYQETQYF.

Worth noting for this clone: The sample holds other DNA sequences that translate to the same CDR3. The chain links TRBV27 to TRBJ2-7, with 16 bases fitting TRBD2. V gave up 6 bases and J gave up 4 bases; unmatched junction bases: 3. CDR1 MNHEY and CDR2 SMNVEV come from the germline V gene (reference sequence). The CDR3 loop spans 15 amino acids. The CDR3 coding sequence is TGTGCCAGCAGCCCGGGACTAGCGGGAGGGTACGAGCAGTACTTC. Encoded protein: CASSPGLAGGYEQYF.

The V call is TRBV27, the J call TRBJ2-5, with no clear D. This CDR3 has 13 residues. V was cut by 3 bases and J by 4 bases, with 9 bases left in between. Germline loops: CDR1 MNHEY, CDR2 SMNVEV (reference sequence). CDR3 sequence reads: CASSFSPGETQYF. Here the CDR3 DNA reads TGTGCCAGCAGTTTCTCCCCCGGAGAGACCCAGTACTTC.

The chain recombines TRBV30 with TRBJ2-2; D possibly matches TRBD1 or TRBD2 (5 bases each). V was clipped by 2 bases and J by 0 bases, with 7 bases between them. The CDR3 is 14 residues long. CDR1 and CDR2 from the germline V gene are GTSNPN and SVGIG (reference sequence). The CDR3: CAWSRGANTGELFF. As DNA, the CDR3 is TGTGCCTGGAGTAGGGGAGCGAACACCGGGGAGCTGTTTTTT.

The chain has TRBV5-6 and TRBJ2-5; D remains unclear. The V and J ends lost 3 bases and 9 bases respectively, with 12 bases between them. Germline loops: CDR1 SGHDT, CDR2 YYEEEE. The CDR3 runs 12 residues. CDR3 nucleotides: TGTGCCAGCAGCTCCCTCCCTCGGGCCCAGTACTTC. This codes for CASSSLPRAQYF.

The J gene is TRBJ2-7, the V gene TRBV2; 9 positions match TRBD1. CDR1 and CDR2 from the germline V gene are SNHLY and FYNNEI. V gave up 8 bases and J gave up 4 bases; unmatched junction bases: 3. The CDR3 runs to 12 residues. The CDR3 nucleotides read TGTGCCAGCGGGGACAGGGTATACGAGCAGTACTTC. Amino acid sequence: CASGDRVYEQYF.

This sequence joins TRBV5-1 and TRBJ2-1; no reliable D call. The germline V and J ends were trimmed by 0 bases and 2 bases, with 12 bases remaining between them. This CDR3 comprises 16 residues. Germline CDR1 reads SGHRS; CDR2 reads YFSETQ. The CDR3 protein is CASSLAGSSTYNEQFF. CDR3 DNA: TGCGCCAGCAGCTTGGCAGGCTCCTCTACCTACAATGAGCAGTTCTTC.

This sequence joins TRBV2 and TRBJ2-2; D might be TRBD2 (5 bases). Germline V CDR1 and CDR2: SNHLY, FYNNEI. This CDR3 has 12 amino acids. The V end was cut by 9 bases, the J end by 1 base, with 6 bases between. The CDR3 region is CARGLNTGELFF. CDR3 sequence (DNA): TGTGCCAGAGGACTGAACACCGGGGAGCTGTTTTTT. Full variable domain (outside the CDR3, taken from reference TRBV2 and TRBJ2-2): EPEVTQTPSHQVTQMGQEVILRCVPISNHLYFYWYRQILGQKVEFLVSFYNNEISEKSEIFDDQFSVERPDGSNFTLKIRSTKLEDSAMYFCARGLNTGELFFGEGSRLTVL.

J is TRBJ2-7 and V is TRBV6-1; D is ambiguous. CDR1 is MNHNS, CDR2 SASEGT, per germline. Trimming cost V 6 bases and J 2 bases, with 8 bases left between them. The CDR3 totals 12 residues. The CDR3 sequence is CASRMSTYEQYF. The CDR3 nucleotides read TGTGCCAGCAGGATGTCTACCTACGAGCAGTACTTC.

The rearrangement links TRBV5-1 to TRBJ2-7; D may match TRBD1 or TRBD2 (7 bases each). The CDR3 spans 15 residues. Trimming shortened V by 0 bases and J by 4 bases, and 14 bases separated the two germline ends. Germline V gives CDR1 SGHRS, CDR2 YFSETQ. The CDR3 protein is CASSLGPGGGYEQYF. Here the CDR3 DNA reads TGCGCCAGCAGCTTGGGCCCAGGGGGGGGATACGAGCAGTACTTC. The full variable domain, its missing parts supplied by reference TRBV5-1 and TRBJ2-7, is KAGVTQTPRYLIKTRGQQVTLSCSPISGHRSVSWYQQTPGQGLQFLFEYFSETQRNKGNFPGRFSGRQFSNSRSEMNVSTLELGDSALYLCASSLGPGGGYEQYFGPGTRLTVT.

The chain joins TRBV6-4 to TRBJ2-2, with TRBD1 matching over 7 bases. The V gene's germline CDR1 is MRHNA and CDR2 SNTAGT. This CDR3 is 18 amino acids long. The V segment lost 1 base and the J segment 3 bases; nucleotides outside the gene matches: 11. The CDR3 here is CASSDFPLGTAYTGELFF. CDR3 in DNA: TGTGCCAGCAGTGACTTCCCCCTTGGGACAGCTTACACCGGGGAGCTGTTTTTT.

The V gene is TRBV19, the J gene TRBJ1-1; D call uncertain. The ends were cut back, 5 bases at V and 3 bases at J, with 7 bases in the middle. The CDR3 has 12 residues. Germline CDR1 reads LNHDA; CDR2 reads SQIVND (reference sequence). CDR3 DNA sequence: TGTGCCAGTAGTCCCCATTACACTGAAGCTTTCTTT. Translation: CASSPHYTEAFF. The full variable domain, with the rest looked up from reference TRBV19 and TRBJ1-1, is DGGITQSPKYLFRKEGQNVTLSCEQNLNHDAMYWYRQDPGQGLRLIYYSQIVNDFQKGDIAEGYSVSREKKESFPLTVTSAQKNPTAFYLCASSPHYTEAFFGQGTRLTVV.

The chain carries TRBV14 and TRBJ2-2; unclear D gene. Trimming took 3 bases from V and 3 from J, leaving 5 bases between them. Germline V gives CDR1 SGHDN, CDR2 FVKESK. This CDR3 region has 13 residues. Here the CDR3 reads CASSQSYTGELFF. The CDR3 DNA sequence: TGTGCCAGCAGCCAGTCATACACCGGGGAGCTGTTTTTT.

This clone has a handful of counts. V gene TRBV19 combines with J gene TRBJ1-5; D perhaps matches TRBD1 (6 bases). Germline V gene lookup returns CDR1 LNHDA and CDR2 SQIVND (reference sequence). This CDR3 contains 11 residues. V dropped 7 bases and J dropped 9 bases, with 10 bases sitting between them. In DNA, the CDR3 is TGTGCCAGTACCCTAGGGGGGCCCCAGCATTTT. It translates to CASTLGGPQHF.

This sequence joins TRBV5-1 and TRBJ2-2, with D uncertain. V was shortened by 4 bases and J by 7 bases, with 8 bases between the two germline ends. This CDR3 comprises 12 residues. The germline V gene has CDR1 SGHRS and CDR2 YFSETQ. The CDR3 is CASSPENGELFF. In DNA, the CDR3 is TGCGCCAGCAGCCCGGAAAACGGGGAGCTGTTTTTT.

The J gene is TRBJ2-5, the V gene TRBV6-5; 8 bases are shared with TRBD2. Unmatched junction bases numbered 6, after V lost 2 bases and J lost 4 bases. Per the germline V gene, CDR1 is MNHEY and CDR2 is SVGAGI. The length of the CDR3 is 15 residues. CDR3 loop: CASSYGGRNGETQYF. DNA for the CDR3: TGTGCCAGCAGTTACGGCGGGAGGAACGGAGAGACCCAGTACTTC.

The V call is TRBV4-1, the J call TRBJ2-7; 10 bases are shared with TRBD2. J was trimmed by 4 bases and V by 3 bases; bases with no gene match: 6. The CDR3 extends over 15 amino acids. Looked up from germline, CDR1 is MGHRA and CDR2 is YSYEKL. CDR3 DNA sequence: TGCGCCAGCAGCCACTCTAGCGGGAGAGAGTACGAGCAGTACTTC. Translating it yields CASSHSSGREYEQYF.

The chain employs TRBV5-1 and TRBJ2-6, with D tentatively TRBD1 or TRBD2 (5 bases each). V was cut by 5 bases and J by 0 bases, with 21 bases left in between. This CDR3 region has 19 residues. Per the germline V gene, CDR1 is SGHRS and CDR2 is YFSETQ. Here the CDR3 reads CASRENRDEVTSGANVLTF. CDR3 in DNA: TGCGCCAGCAGAGAAAACCGGGACGAAGTAACCTCTGGGGCCAACGTCCTGACTTTC.